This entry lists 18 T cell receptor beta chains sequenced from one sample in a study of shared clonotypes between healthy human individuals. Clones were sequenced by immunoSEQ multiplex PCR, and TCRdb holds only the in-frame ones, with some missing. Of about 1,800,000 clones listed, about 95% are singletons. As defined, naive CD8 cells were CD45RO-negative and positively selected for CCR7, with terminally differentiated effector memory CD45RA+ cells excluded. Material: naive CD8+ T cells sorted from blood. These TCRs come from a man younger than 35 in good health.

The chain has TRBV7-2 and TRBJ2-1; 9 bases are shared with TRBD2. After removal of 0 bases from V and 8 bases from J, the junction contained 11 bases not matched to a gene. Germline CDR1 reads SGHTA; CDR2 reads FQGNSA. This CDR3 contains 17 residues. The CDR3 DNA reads TGTGCCAGCAGCTTAGCTGTTTGGCTAGCGGGAAAAGATGAGCAGTTCTTC. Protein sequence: CASSLAVWLAGKDEQFF.

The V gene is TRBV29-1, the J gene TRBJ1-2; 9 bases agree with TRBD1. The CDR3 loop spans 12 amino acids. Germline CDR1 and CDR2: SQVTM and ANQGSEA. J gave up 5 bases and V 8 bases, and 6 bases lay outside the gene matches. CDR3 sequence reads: CSILDRGYGYTF. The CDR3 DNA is TGCAGCATCCTGGACAGGGGTTATGGCTACACCTTC.

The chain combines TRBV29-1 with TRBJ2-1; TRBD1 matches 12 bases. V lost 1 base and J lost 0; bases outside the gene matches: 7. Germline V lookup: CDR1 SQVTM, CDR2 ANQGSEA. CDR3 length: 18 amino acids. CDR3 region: CSVEGWDRGLASYNEQFF. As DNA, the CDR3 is TGCAGCGTTGAAGGGTGGGACAGGGGGCTCGCCTCCTACAATGAGCAGTTCTTC.

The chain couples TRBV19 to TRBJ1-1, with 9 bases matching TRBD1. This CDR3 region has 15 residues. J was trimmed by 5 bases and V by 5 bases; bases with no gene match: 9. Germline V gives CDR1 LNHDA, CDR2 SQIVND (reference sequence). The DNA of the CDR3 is TGTGCCAGTAGTTTTTCCGGGACAGGGTGGACTGAAGCTTTCTTT. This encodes CASSFSGTGWTEAFF.

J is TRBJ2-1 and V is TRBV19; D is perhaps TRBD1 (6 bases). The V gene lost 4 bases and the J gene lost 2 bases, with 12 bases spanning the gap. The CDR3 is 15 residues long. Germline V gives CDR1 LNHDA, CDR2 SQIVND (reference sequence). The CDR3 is CASSTAGTPYNEQFF. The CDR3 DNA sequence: TGTGCCAGTAGTACCGCCGGGACACCCTACAATGAGCAGTTCTTC.

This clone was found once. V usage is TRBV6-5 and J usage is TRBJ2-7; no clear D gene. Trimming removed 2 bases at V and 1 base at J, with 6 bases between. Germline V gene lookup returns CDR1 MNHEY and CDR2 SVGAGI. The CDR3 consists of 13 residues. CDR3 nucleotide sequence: TGTGCCAGCAGTTACGAGGAATCCTACGAGCAGTACTTC. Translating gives CASSYEESYEQYF.

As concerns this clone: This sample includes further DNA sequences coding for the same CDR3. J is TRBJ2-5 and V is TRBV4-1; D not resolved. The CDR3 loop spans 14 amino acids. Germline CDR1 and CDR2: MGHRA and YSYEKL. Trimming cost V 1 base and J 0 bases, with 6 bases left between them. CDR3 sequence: CASSQGQNQETQYF. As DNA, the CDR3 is TGCGCCAGCAGCCAAGGCCAAAACCAAGAGACCCAGTACTTC.

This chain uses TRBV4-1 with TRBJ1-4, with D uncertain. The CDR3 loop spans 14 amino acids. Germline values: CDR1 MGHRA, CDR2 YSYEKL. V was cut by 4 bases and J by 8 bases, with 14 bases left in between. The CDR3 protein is CASSLGNMDEKLFF. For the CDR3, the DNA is TGCGCCAGCAGCCTTGGAAATATGGACGAAAAACTGTTTTTT.

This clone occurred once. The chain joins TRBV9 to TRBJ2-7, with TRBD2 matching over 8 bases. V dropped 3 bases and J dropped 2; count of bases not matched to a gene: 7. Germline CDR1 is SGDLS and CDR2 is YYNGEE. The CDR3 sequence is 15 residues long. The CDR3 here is CASSAASGPTYEQYF. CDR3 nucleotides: TGTGCCAGCAGCGCAGCTAGCGGGCCGACCTACGAGCAGTACTTC.

CDR3 in DNA: TGCGCCAGCAGCCAAGATTCCGGGGGATACACTGAAGCTTTCTTT. Amino acid sequence: CASSQDSGGYTEAFF. The chain links TRBV4-3 to TRBJ1-1, with a tentative D call TRBD1 (5 bases). The CDR3 spans 15 residues. In germline, CDR1 is LGHNA, CDR2 YSLEER. V shed 0 bases and J shed 3 bases, with 11 bases lying between them.

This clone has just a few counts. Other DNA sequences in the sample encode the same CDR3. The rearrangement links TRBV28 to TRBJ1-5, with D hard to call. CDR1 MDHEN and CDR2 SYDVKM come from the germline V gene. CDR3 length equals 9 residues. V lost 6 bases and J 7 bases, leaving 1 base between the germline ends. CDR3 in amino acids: CASSQPQHF. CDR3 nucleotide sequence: TGTGCCAGCAGCCAGCCCCAGCATTTT.

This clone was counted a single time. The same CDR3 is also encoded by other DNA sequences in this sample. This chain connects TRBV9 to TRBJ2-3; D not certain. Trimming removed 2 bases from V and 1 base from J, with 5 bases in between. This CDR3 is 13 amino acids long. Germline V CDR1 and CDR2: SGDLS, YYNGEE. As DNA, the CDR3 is TGTGCCAGCAGCGTCCGGCGCACAGATACGCAGTATTTT. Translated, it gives CASSVRRTDTQYF.

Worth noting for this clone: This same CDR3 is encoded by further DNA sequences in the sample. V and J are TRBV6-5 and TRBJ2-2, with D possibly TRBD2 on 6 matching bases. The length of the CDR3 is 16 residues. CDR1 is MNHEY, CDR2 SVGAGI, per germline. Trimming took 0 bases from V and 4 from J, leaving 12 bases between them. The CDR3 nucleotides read TGTGCCAGCAGTTACTCGACGGGGGAGGTCACCGGGGAGCTGTTTTTT. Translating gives CASSYSTGEVTGELFF.

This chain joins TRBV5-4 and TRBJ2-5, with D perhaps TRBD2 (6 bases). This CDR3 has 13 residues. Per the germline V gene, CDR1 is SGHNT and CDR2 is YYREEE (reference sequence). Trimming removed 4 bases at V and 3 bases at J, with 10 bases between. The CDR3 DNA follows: TGTGCCAGCAGCCATGGAGGGGAAGAGACCCAGTACTTC. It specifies CASSHGGEETQYF.

In DNA form, the CDR3 reads TGTGCCAGCAGCCCACCAGAGACAGCTAACTATGGCTACACCTTC. Protein sequence: CASSPPETANYGYTF. The rearrangement links TRBV7-9 to TRBJ1-2; possibly TRBD1 for D (5 bases). Germline loops: CDR1 SEHNR, CDR2 FQNEAQ (reference sequence). V was clipped by 5 bases and J by 0 bases, with 13 bases between them. The CDR3 covers 15 residues.

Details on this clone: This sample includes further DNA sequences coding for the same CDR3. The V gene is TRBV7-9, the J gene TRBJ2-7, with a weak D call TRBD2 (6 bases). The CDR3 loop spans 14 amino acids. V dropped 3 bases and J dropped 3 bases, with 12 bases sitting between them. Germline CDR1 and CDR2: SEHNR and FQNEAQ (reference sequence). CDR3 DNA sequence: TGTGCCAGCAGCTTGGTTAGCGGTGACTACGAGCAGTACTTC. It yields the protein CASSLVSGDYEQYF.

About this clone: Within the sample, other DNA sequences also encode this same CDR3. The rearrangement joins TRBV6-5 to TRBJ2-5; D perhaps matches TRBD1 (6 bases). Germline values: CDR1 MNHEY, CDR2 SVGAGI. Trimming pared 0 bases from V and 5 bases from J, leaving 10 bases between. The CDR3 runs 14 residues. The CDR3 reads CASSYSGGEETQYF. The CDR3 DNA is TGTGCCAGCAGTTACTCTGGGGGCGAGGAGACCCAGTACTTC.

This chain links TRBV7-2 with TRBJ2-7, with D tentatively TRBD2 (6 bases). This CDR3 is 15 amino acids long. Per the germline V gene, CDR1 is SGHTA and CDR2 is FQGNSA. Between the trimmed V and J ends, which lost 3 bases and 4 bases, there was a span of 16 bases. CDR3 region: CASSFERAAVYEQYF. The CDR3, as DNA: TGTGCCAGCAGCTTTGAGCGGGCGGCGGTATACGAGCAGTACTTC.